The rows below give T cell receptor beta chains drawn from one sample of a study of T-cell reconstitution after alpha-beta-depleted transplantation in children. TCRdb called the PCR reads again in MiXCR, with one record for every CDR3 protein. The data hold fewer than 550,000 distinct CDR3 sequences, with about an eighth observed a single time. The starting material was PBMCs, mostly from graft donor cells, obtained 180 days after TCRalphabeta/CD19-depleted stem cell transplant. All receptors derive from a female patient aged 2 to 10 who had a stem cell transplant for aplastic anemia, so the T cells may come from the graft donor. The CDR3 runs from the conserved cysteine through the conserved F or W. The order of the fields is clone size, J gene, CDR3 length, V gene, D gene, CDR3 protein, CDR3 DNA. D genes are given only for firm matches. Clone size is not always given. Where it is, it says once, few, many or a class for expanded clones.

>.|TRBJ1-2|15|TRBV9|TRBD1
CASSTGTGGTYGYTF
TGTGCCAGCAGCACCGGGACAGGGGGGACCTATGGCTACACCTTC
>.|TRBJ2-3|17|TRBV28|.
CASSLSLLAASTDTQYF
TGTGCCAGCAGTTTATCCTTACTAGCAGCAAGCACAGATACGCAGTATTTT
>once|TRBJ1-2|17|TRBV27|.
CASSLLGGRPLGYGYTF
TGTGCCAGCAGTTTGTTGGGGGGCCGCCCCCTAGGCTATGGCTACACCTTC
>.|TRBJ2-2|19|TRBV12-3/TRBV12-4|TRBD1
CASSPYRLGQIANTGELFF
TGTGCCAGCAGTCCCTACCGATTGGGACAGATCGCGAACACCGGGGAGCTGTTTTTT
>.|TRBJ2-6|18|TRBV7-8|TRBD1
CASSWTGARSSGANVLTF
TGTGCCAGCAGCTGGACAGGGGCGAGGAGCTCTGGGGCCAACGTCCTGACTTTC
>.|TRBJ1-1|14|TRBV10-3|.
CAIRAGGRETEAFF
TGTGCCATCAGGGCAGGAGGAAGGGAGACTGAAGCTTTCTTT
>many|TRBJ2-7|19|TRBV28|TRBD2
CASSFGVTGGRALSYEQYF
TGTGCCAGCAGTTTTGGGGTCACGGGAGGGCGCGCCCTATCCTACGAGCAGTACTTC
>.|TRBJ2-7|17|TRBV28|TRBD2
CASSLELAGGLSYEQYF
TGTGCCAGCAGTTTAGAACTAGCGGGAGGACTCTCCTACGAGCAGTACTTC
>.|TRBJ2-4|16|TRBV28|.
CASRGWAGGVMDIQYF
TGTGCCAGCAGGGGGTGGGCAGGGGGGGTTATGGACATTCAGTACTTC
>.|TRBJ2-1|19|TRBV4-2|TRBD2
CASSKLLLWSSGSRNEQFF
TGTGCCAGCAGCAAGCTTCTCCTCTGGTCTAGCGGGAGTCGGAATGAGCAGTTCTTC
>many|TRBJ2-1|15|TRBV7-2|TRBD2
CASSSASGGPGEQFF
TGTGCCAGCAGCTCTGCTAGCGGGGGGCCCGGTGAGCAGTTCTTC
>.|TRBJ2-3|15|TRBV9|.
CASSGTGTTTDTQYF
TGTGCCAGCAGCGGAACCGGGACGACCACAGATACGCAGTATTTT
>few|TRBJ2-3|16|TRBV19|TRBD2
CASSITSGTSTDTQYF
TGTGCCAGTAGTATAACAAGCGGGACCAGCACAGATACGCAGTATTTT
>few|TRBJ2-3|18|TRBV12-3/TRBV12-4|.
CASSGERRYRSSTDTQYF
TGTGCCAGCAGTGGAGAGAGGCGATACCGATCAAGCACAGATACGCAGTATTTT
>.|TRBJ2-5|16|TRBV6-1|TRBD1
CASTTRPGQGSVTQYF
TGTGCCAGCACTACCCGCCCGGGACAGGGATCGGTGACCCAGTACTTC